These T cell receptor beta chains were read from a single sample in a study of blood T cell repertoires in COVID-19. Some clones are missing from TCRdb's copy, which holds only in-frame ones; the method was immunoSEQ multiplex PCR. The repertoire holds roughly 100,000 clones, with 80% to 95% as singletons. The sample was peripheral blood. The source of these receptors is a man aged 50 to 59 with active COVID-19. Both conserved end residues are part of each CDR3. The D gene is left open where the match is weak. Some rows have no size entry. The others give once, few or many, or a class for an expanded clone.

d_gene: .; abundance: .; v_gene: TRBV28; j_gene: TRBJ1-2; CDR3nt: TGTGCCAGCAGCTCTCTCTCGAGACGGACAGAGAACTATGGCTACACCTTC; CDR3aa: CASSSLSRRTENYGYTF
d_gene: .; abundance: .; v_gene: TRBV21-1; j_gene: TRBJ2-1; CDR3nt: TGTGCCAGCAGCAAAGTAGGAGGGACTACCTACAATGAGCAGTTCTTC; CDR3aa: CASSKVGGTTYNEQFF
d_gene: TRBD1; abundance: .; v_gene: TRBV28; j_gene: TRBJ1-2; CDR3nt: TGTGCCAGCACCATACCCGGGACAGGGGGGTCCGGCTACACCTTC; CDR3aa: CASTIPGTGGSGYTF
d_gene: .; abundance: .; v_gene: TRBV5-1; j_gene: TRBJ2-2; CDR3nt: TGCGCCAGCAGCTTGCCCGGGTCGGCCGGGGAGCTGTTTTTT; CDR3aa: CASSLPGSAGELFF
d_gene: TRBD2; abundance: once; v_gene: TRBV28; j_gene: TRBJ2-5; CDR3nt: TGTGCCAGCAGTACAGGACTAGCGGGGGCGGGAGAGACCCAGTACTTC; CDR3aa: CASSTGLAGAGETQYF
d_gene: .; abundance: .; v_gene: TRBV25-1; j_gene: TRBJ2-7; CDR3nt: TGTGCCAGCAGTGTCGGTTCATACGAGCAGTACTTC; CDR3aa: CASSVGSYEQYF
d_gene: .; abundance: .; v_gene: TRBV9; j_gene: TRBJ2-2; CDR3nt: .; CDR3aa: CASSVGRDSTLGVTGELFF
d_gene: TRBD1; abundance: .; v_gene: TRBV10-1; j_gene: TRBJ1-5; CDR3nt: TGCGCCAGCAGTGAGTGCGACAGGGTTAACAATCAGCCCCAGCATTTT; CDR3aa: CASSECDRVNNQPQHF
d_gene: .; abundance: .; v_gene: TRBV5-1; j_gene: TRBJ1-1; CDR3nt: TGCGCCAGCAGCTTATCGACAGGTAACACTGAAGCTTTCTTT; CDR3aa: CASSLSTGNTEAFF
d_gene: .; abundance: once; v_gene: TRBV30; j_gene: TRBJ2-1; CDR3nt: TGTGCCTGGAGTGTAGACTACCACAATGAGCAGTTCTTC; CDR3aa: CAWSVDYHNEQFF
d_gene: .; abundance: .; v_gene: TRBV9; j_gene: TRBJ1-2; CDR3nt: TGTGCCAGCAGCGTAGAGGTTCCGGGGTTGAATGGCTACACCTTC; CDR3aa: CASSVEVPGLNGYTF
d_gene: .; abundance: .; v_gene: TRBV5-4; j_gene: TRBJ2-3; CDR3nt: TGTGCCAGCAGCTTGGGCCCGGGAGGCACAGATACGCAGTATTTT; CDR3aa: CASSLGPGGTDTQYF
d_gene: TRBD1; abundance: .; v_gene: TRBV5-4; j_gene: TRBJ2-7; CDR3nt: TGTGCCAGCAGCTCGGCGACAGGGGCCCAACCCTACGAGCAGTACTTC; CDR3aa: CASSSATGAQPYEQYF
d_gene: TRBD2; abundance: .; v_gene: TRBV30; j_gene: TRBJ2-7; CDR3nt: TGTGCCTGGAGATTGGGACTAGCGGGAGACGAGCAGTACTTC; CDR3aa: CAWRLGLAGDEQYF
d_gene: .; abundance: once; v_gene: TRBV27; j_gene: TRBJ1-1; CDR3nt: TGTGCCAGCAGTTCCCCCTCTACGGGGAGGAACACTGAAGCTTTCTTT; CDR3aa: CASSSPSTGRNTEAFF
d_gene: TRBD1; abundance: once; v_gene: TRBV5-6; j_gene: TRBJ1-6; CDR3nt: TGTGCCAGCATTCGGACAGGGGAATGGGGGCGGAATTCACCCCTCCACTTT; CDR3aa: CASIRTGEWGRNSPLHF
d_gene: .; abundance: .; v_gene: TRBV6-5; j_gene: TRBJ2-2; CDR3nt: TGTGCCAGCAGGCCGGGACTCAACACCGGGGAGCTGTTTTTT; CDR3aa: CASRPGLNTGELFF
d_gene: .; abundance: .; v_gene: TRBV28; j_gene: TRBJ2-5; CDR3nt: TGTGCCAGCAGCCAGAGGACAGTCCAAGAGACCCAGTACTTC; CDR3aa: CASSQRTVQETQYF
d_gene: .; abundance: .; v_gene: TRBV5-1; j_gene: TRBJ1-2; CDR3nt: TGCGCCAGCAGCTTGGGGGCGACTAACTATGGCTACACCTTC; CDR3aa: CASSLGATNYGYTF
d_gene: .; abundance: .; v_gene: TRBV7-9; j_gene: TRBJ1-3; CDR3nt: TGTGCCAGCAGCAAATCGATACAGGTCCGGCTGACTGGAAACACCATATATTTT; CDR3aa: CASSKSIQVRLTGNTIYF
d_gene: TRBD2; abundance: once; v_gene: TRBV5-1; j_gene: TRBJ2-1; CDR3nt: TGCGCCAGCAGCGAAGCGGGAGTTGAGCAGTTCTTC; CDR3aa: CASSEAGVEQFF
d_gene: .; abundance: once; v_gene: TRBV10-3; j_gene: TRBJ2-3; CDR3nt: TGTGCCATCAGTGAGTACGACAGATCCACAGATACGCAGTATTTT; CDR3aa: CAISEYDRSTDTQYF
d_gene: TRBD1; abundance: .; v_gene: TRBV29-1; j_gene: TRBJ2-7; CDR3nt: TGCAGCGTCGGAGGACAGGGGGCCCCCATCTCCTACGAGCAGTACTTC; CDR3aa: CSVGGQGAPISYEQYF
d_gene: TRBD1; abundance: .; v_gene: TRBV30; j_gene: TRBJ1-4; CDR3nt: TGTGCCTGGAGTGTACTTGGGACAGGGCGCCGGGATAATGAAAAACTGTTTTTT; CDR3aa: CAWSVLGTGRRDNEKLFF
d_gene: .; abundance: .; v_gene: TRBV3-1/TRBV3-2; j_gene: TRBJ2-7; CDR3nt: TGTGCCAGCAGCCAAGGGCTGATCACCTACGAGCAGTACTTC; CDR3aa: CASSQGLITYEQYF
d_gene: TRBD1; abundance: few; v_gene: TRBV28; j_gene: TRBJ1-6; CDR3nt: TGTGCCAGCAGTGACTCGACAGGGGCCGATTCACCCCTCCACTTT; CDR3aa: CASSDSTGADSPLHF
d_gene: .; abundance: .; v_gene: TRBV7-2; j_gene: TRBJ2-5; CDR3nt: TGTGCCAGCAGTCCGAGCAGGGGCATAGAGACCCAGTACTTC; CDR3aa: CASSPSRGIETQYF
d_gene: TRBD1; abundance: .; v_gene: TRBV24-1; j_gene: TRBJ2-1; CDR3nt: TGTGCCACCAGTGATGGGGGACAGGGGGCTTACAATGAGCAGTTCTTC; CDR3aa: CATSDGGQGAYNEQFF
d_gene: TRBD1; abundance: .; v_gene: TRBV2; j_gene: TRBJ2-5; CDR3nt: TGTGCCAGCCAACAGGGGGTTTTGAGTCTAGAGACCCAGTACTTC; CDR3aa: CASQQGVLSLETQYF
d_gene: TRBD1; abundance: .; v_gene: TRBV11-2; j_gene: TRBJ1-6; CDR3nt: TGTGCCAGCAGCTTTGTCAGGGGGGTTAGTAATTCACCCCTCCACTTT; CDR3aa: CASSFVRGVSNSPLHF
d_gene: TRBD1; abundance: once; v_gene: TRBV28; j_gene: TRBJ1-2; CDR3nt: TGTGCCAGCAGAGGCGGCAGGGGGAACTATGGCTACACCTTC; CDR3aa: CASRGGRGNYGYTF
d_gene: .; abundance: few; v_gene: TRBV2; j_gene: TRBJ2-3; CDR3nt: TGTGCCAGCAGTGAAGAGCTAGTAAGGTATTTT; CDR3aa: CASSEELVRYF
d_gene: .; abundance: .; v_gene: TRBV28; j_gene: TRBJ1-2; CDR3nt: TGTGCCAGCAGTTCAACTACACGGCACTATGGCTACACCTTC; CDR3aa: CASSSTTRHYGYTF
d_gene: TRBD1; abundance: .; v_gene: TRBV15; j_gene: TRBJ1-5; CDR3nt: TGTGCCACCAGCAGAAGGGGGCGCGTTGGTCAGCCCCAGCATTTT; CDR3aa: CATSRRGRVGQPQHF
d_gene: TRBD2; abundance: .; v_gene: TRBV20-1; j_gene: TRBJ2-1; CDR3nt: TGCAGTGCTAGTGGGGGACTAGCGGGCCTTGAGCAGTTCTTC; CDR3aa: CSASGGLAGLEQFF
d_gene: .; abundance: .; v_gene: TRBV19; j_gene: TRBJ2-7; CDR3nt: TGTGCCAGTAGTAATGGACAGACTGACGAGCAGTACTTC; CDR3aa: CASSNGQTDEQYF
d_gene: .; abundance: .; v_gene: TRBV10-3; j_gene: TRBJ1-4; CDR3nt: TGTGCCATCAGTGAGTCTATTCCGGGAACTAATGAAAAACTGTTTTTT; CDR3aa: CAISESIPGTNEKLFF
d_gene: TRBD2; abundance: .; v_gene: TRBV19; j_gene: TRBJ2-1; CDR3nt: TGTGCCAGTAGTTACGGACTAGAGAGGCGTAATGAGCAGTTCTTC; CDR3aa: CASSYGLERRNEQFF
d_gene: TRBD1; abundance: .; v_gene: TRBV10-3; j_gene: TRBJ1-5; CDR3nt: TGTGCCACCCAAGGGACAGAAAATAGCAATCAGCCCCAGCATTTT; CDR3aa: CATQGTENSNQPQHF
d_gene: TRBD2; abundance: .; v_gene: TRBV19; j_gene: TRBJ2-2; CDR3nt: TGTGCCAGTAGTCCTAGCGGGAGAAACACCGGGGAGCTGTTTTTT; CDR3aa: CASSPSGRNTGELFF
d_gene: .; abundance: .; v_gene: TRBV2; j_gene: TRBJ1-1; CDR3nt: TGTGCCAGCAAAGTGAACAGTGAAGCTTTCTTT; CDR3aa: CASKVNSEAFF
d_gene: .; abundance: .; v_gene: TRBV27; j_gene: TRBJ1-2; CDR3nt: TGTGCCCAAGGAATAGACAGTCGGCAAAGCTATGGCTACACCTTC; CDR3aa: CAQGIDSRQSYGYTF
d_gene: TRBD2; abundance: .; v_gene: TRBV7-2; j_gene: TRBJ2-7; CDR3nt: TGTGCCAGCAGCTGGACTAGCGGCAGCTCCTACGAGCAGTACTTC; CDR3aa: CASSWTSGSSYEQYF